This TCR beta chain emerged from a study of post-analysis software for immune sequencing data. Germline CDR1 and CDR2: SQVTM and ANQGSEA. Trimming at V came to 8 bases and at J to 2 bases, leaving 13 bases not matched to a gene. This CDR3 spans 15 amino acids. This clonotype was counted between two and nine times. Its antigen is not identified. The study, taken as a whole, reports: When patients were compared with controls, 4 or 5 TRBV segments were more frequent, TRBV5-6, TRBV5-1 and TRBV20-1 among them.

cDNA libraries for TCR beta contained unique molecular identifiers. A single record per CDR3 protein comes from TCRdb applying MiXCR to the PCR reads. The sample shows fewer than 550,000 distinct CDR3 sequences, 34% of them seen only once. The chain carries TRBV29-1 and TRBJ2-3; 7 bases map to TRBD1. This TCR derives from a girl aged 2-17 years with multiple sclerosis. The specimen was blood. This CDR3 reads CSSLGTEVSTDTQYF. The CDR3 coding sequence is TGCAGCTCCCTGGGGACAGAAGTGTCCACAGATACGCAGTATTTT.